These 19 T cell receptor beta chains were sequenced from one sample in a study of blood T cell repertoires in COVID-19. Generated by immunoSEQ multiplex PCR, the TCRdb table keeps only in-frame clones and is missing some. The data show more than 200,000 clones, about 88% seen once. The specimen sequenced was peripheral blood. Receptors originate from a man between 65 and 79 years old with acute or convalescent COVID-19.

The gene calls are TRBV5-1 and TRBJ2-7; TRBD2 matches at 14 bases. The germline V gene has CDR1 SGHRS and CDR2 YFSETQ. V shed 0 bases and J 6 bases; nucleotides not matched to a gene: 11. This CDR3 contains 18 residues. The CDR3: CASSLGSYGLAGGSEQYF. The DNA for the CDR3 is TGCGCCAGCAGCTTGGGATCGTACGGACTAGCGGGAGGCTCCGAGCAGTACTTC.

The chain couples TRBV7-9 to TRBJ1-1, with 7 bases lining up with TRBD1. V shed 4 bases, J shed 1 base, and the junction held 3 bases outside the gene matches. The CDR3 has 14 amino acids. Germline loops: CDR1 SEHNR, CDR2 FQNEAQ (reference sequence). In DNA form, the CDR3 reads TGTGCCAGCAGCTGGGGACAGCAGAACACTGAAGCTTTCTTT. As protein: CASSWGQQNTEAFF.

V usage is TRBV5-1 and J usage is TRBJ1-1; D not certain. Trimming removed 7 bases at V and 0 bases at J, with 10 bases between. This CDR3 spans 13 amino acids. The germline CDR1 and CDR2 sequences are SGHRS and YFSETQ. This CDR3 is CASRLNLNTEAFF. The CDR3 bases are TGCGCCAGCCGACTAAACTTGAACACTGAAGCTTTCTTT. Full variable domain (rest looked up from reference TRBV5-1 and TRBJ1-1): KAGVTQTPRYLIKTRGQQVTLSCSPISGHRSVSWYQQTPGQGLQFLFEYFSETQRNKGNFPGRFSGRQFSNSRSEMNVSTLELGDSALYLCASRLNLNTEAFFGQGTRLTVV.

V and J are TRBV7-2 and TRBJ2-7; TRBD2 agrees at 8 bases. CDR1 SGHTA and CDR2 FQGNSA come from the germline V gene. The trim removed 0 bases at V and 2 bases at J, leaving 9 bases unmatched. The CDR3 runs 17 residues. The CDR3 loop is CASSLAGGAGGPYEQYF. The CDR3 nucleotides read TGTGCCAGCAGCTTAGCTGGTGGGGCGGGAGGACCCTACGAGCAGTACTTC.

J is TRBJ2-5 and V is TRBV20-1; 8 bases align to TRBD1. The germline CDR1 and CDR2 sequences are DFQATT and SNEGSKA (reference sequence). The CDR3 totals 11 residues. V lost 8 bases and J lost 2; bases outside the gene matches: 1. This chain's CDR3 is CSRDRQETQYF. The CDR3 DNA is TGCAGTAGGGACAGGCAAGAGACCCAGTACTTC.

The chain combines TRBV19 with TRBJ2-3; 13 bases align to TRBD2. The CDR3 sequence is 18 residues long. Trimming cost V 4 bases and J 2 bases; bases outside gene matches: 9. The germline V gene has CDR1 LNHDA and CDR2 SQIVND (reference sequence). As DNA, the CDR3 is TGTGCCAGTAGTACAAGGACTAGCGGGAGAGGGGTCACAGATACGCAGTATTTT. It is translated as CASSTRTSGRGVTDTQYF.

J is TRBJ1-2 and V is TRBV7-9; 8 positions match TRBD1. Per germline, CDR1 SEHNR and CDR2 FQNEAQ (reference sequence). J gave up 7 bases and V 3 bases, and 4 bases lay outside the gene matches. This CDR3 has 13 amino acids. Here the CDR3 reads CASSFRQGAGYTF. In DNA, the CDR3 is TGTGCCAGCAGCTTTAGGCAGGGGGCTGGCTACACCTTC.

The rearrangement joins TRBV5-1 to TRBJ2-3, with 11 bases lining up with TRBD2. Unmatched junction bases numbered 10, after V lost 4 bases and J lost 0 bases. The CDR3 loop spans 18 amino acids. CDR1 and CDR2 from the germline V gene are SGHRS and YFSETQ. CDR3 in DNA: TGCGCCAGCAGCCCCACCTCCCTAGCGGGAGGAAGCACAGATACGCAGTATTTT. This translates into CASSPTSLAGGSTDTQYF.

This clone was observed once. The J gene is TRBJ2-3, the V gene TRBV19, with TRBD2 matching 7 bases. The V gene's germline CDR1 is LNHDA and CDR2 SQIVND (reference sequence). The CDR3 contains 12 residues. Trimming removed 6 bases from V and 14 bases from J; junction bases left unmatched: 11. In DNA, the CDR3 is TGTGCCAGTAGCCCACTCGCGGGAGAATTGTATTTT. Translation gives CASSPLAGELYF.

This chain joins TRBV27 and TRBJ2-3; 7 bases map to TRBD1. Trimming cost V 4 bases and J 2 bases; bases outside gene matches: 3. The CDR3 contains 14 residues. From germline, CDR1 is MNHEY and CDR2 SMNVEV (reference sequence). CDR3 DNA sequence: TGTGCCAGCAGTTGGACAGGCTCCACAGATACGCAGTATTTT. Protein: CASSWTGSTDTQYF.

The chain has TRBV7-9 and TRBJ2-7; D is perhaps TRBD2 (5 bases). The CDR3 contains 15 residues. The germline V gene encodes CDR1 SEHNR and CDR2 FQNEAQ (reference sequence). The V end was cut by 0 bases, the J end by 3 bases, with 12 bases between. CDR3 region: CASSLAASGYYEQYF. In DNA form, the CDR3 reads TGTGCCAGCAGCTTAGCAGCAAGCGGATACTACGAGCAGTACTTC.

This clone has just a few counts. The chain links TRBV28 to TRBJ1-4; 8 bases match TRBD1. This CDR3 has 16 amino acids. J gave up 10 bases and V 6 bases, and 16 bases lay outside the gene matches. Germline-derived CDR1 and CDR2 are MDHEN and SYDVKM. CDR3 sequence (DNA): TGTGCCAGCAGGCTACAGGGGGATGCCCAGGGTGGAAAACTGTTTTTT. Its translation is CASRLQGDAQGGKLFF.

This clone was seen once. The chain uses TRBV18 and TRBJ2-6; perhaps TRBD1 as D (5 bases). Germline CDR1 KGHSH, CDR2 LQKENI. The V and J ends lost 5 bases and 2 bases respectively, with 16 bases between them. The CDR3 totals 17 residues. The CDR3 reads CASSGARFIPGANVLTF. The CDR3 DNA reads as TGTGCCAGCTCAGGGGCCAGGTTCATTCCTGGGGCCAACGTCCTGACTTTC.

The chain employs TRBV5-1 and TRBJ2-2, with 8 bases lining up with TRBD2. The ends lost 9 bases at V and 6 bases at J; junction bases unmatched: 10. The V gene's germline CDR1 is SGHRS and CDR2 YFSETQ. The CDR3 has 14 residues. The CDR3 sequence is CATKTSVGPGELFF. The CDR3 nucleotides read TGCGCCACCAAGACTAGCGTAGGGCCCGGGGAGCTGTTTTTT.

The chain links TRBV11-1 to TRBJ2-7, with 10 positions matching TRBD1. The V gene's germline CDR1 is SGHAT and CDR2 FQDESV (reference sequence). The CDR3 has 15 residues. Trimming at V came to 3 bases and at J to 5 bases, leaving 7 bases not matched to a gene. CDR3 loop: CASSLDRGISNEQYF. DNA for the CDR3: TGTGCCAGCAGCTTGGACAGGGGGATTAGCAACGAGCAGTACTTC.

The gene calls are TRBV15 and TRBJ2-2; no definite D call. From germline, CDR1 is LNHNV and CDR2 YYDKDF (reference sequence). CDR3 length: 14 amino acids. V lost 0 bases and J 6 bases, leaving 8 bases between the germline ends. The CDR3 DNA reads as TGTGCCACCAGCAGAGATCAATCGGCCGGGGAGCTGTTTTTT. Protein: CATSRDQSAGELFF.

The chain carries TRBV10-3 and TRBJ1-3; D is perhaps TRBD1 (6 bases). Trimming stripped 5 bases from V and 0 bases from J, with 11 bases between. The CDR3 runs to 15 residues. Germline V gene lookup returns CDR1 ENHRY and CDR2 SYGVKD. The CDR3 DNA sequence: TGTGCCATCAGTACCCCGACAGGCTCTGGAAACACCATATATTTT. Translating gives CAISTPTGSGNTIYF.

J is TRBJ2-1 and V is TRBV5-1; 13 nucleotides match TRBD2. Germline V gene sequence: CDR1 SGHRS, CDR2 YFSETQ. Trimming took 4 bases from V and 3 from J; bases not matched to a gene: 7. The length of the CDR3 is 17 residues. The CDR3 nucleotides are TGCGCCAGCAGCGCCGGGACTAGCGGGATGGTCTACAATGAGCAGTTCTTC. It encodes CASSAGTSGMVYNEQFF.

CDR3 residues: CASRSSNRRVTEAFF. The CDR3 DNA reads TGTGCCAGCAGATCCTCGAATCGGAGGGTCACTGAAGCTTTCTTT. The chain employs TRBV6-6 and TRBJ1-1, with D uncertain. The CDR3 loop spans 15 amino acids. V was shortened by 6 bases and J by 4 bases, with 18 bases between the two germline ends. In germline, CDR1 is MNHNY, CDR2 SVGAGI (reference sequence).